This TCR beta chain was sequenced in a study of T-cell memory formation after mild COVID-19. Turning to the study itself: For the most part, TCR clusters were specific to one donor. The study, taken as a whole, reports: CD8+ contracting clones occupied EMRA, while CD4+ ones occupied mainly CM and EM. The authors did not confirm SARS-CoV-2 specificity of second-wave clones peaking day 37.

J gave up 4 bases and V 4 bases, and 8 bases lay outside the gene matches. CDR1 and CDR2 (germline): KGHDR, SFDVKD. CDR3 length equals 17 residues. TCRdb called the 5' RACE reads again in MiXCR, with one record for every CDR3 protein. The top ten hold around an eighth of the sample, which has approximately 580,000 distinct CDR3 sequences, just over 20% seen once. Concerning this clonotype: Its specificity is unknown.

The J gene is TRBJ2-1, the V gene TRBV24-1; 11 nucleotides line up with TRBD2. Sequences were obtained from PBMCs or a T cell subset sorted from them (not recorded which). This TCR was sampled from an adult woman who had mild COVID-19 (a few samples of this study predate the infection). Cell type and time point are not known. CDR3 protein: CATSDVTSGVIYNEQFF. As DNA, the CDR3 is TGTGCCACCAGTGACGTGACTAGCGGGGTGATTTACAATGAGCAGTTCTTC.